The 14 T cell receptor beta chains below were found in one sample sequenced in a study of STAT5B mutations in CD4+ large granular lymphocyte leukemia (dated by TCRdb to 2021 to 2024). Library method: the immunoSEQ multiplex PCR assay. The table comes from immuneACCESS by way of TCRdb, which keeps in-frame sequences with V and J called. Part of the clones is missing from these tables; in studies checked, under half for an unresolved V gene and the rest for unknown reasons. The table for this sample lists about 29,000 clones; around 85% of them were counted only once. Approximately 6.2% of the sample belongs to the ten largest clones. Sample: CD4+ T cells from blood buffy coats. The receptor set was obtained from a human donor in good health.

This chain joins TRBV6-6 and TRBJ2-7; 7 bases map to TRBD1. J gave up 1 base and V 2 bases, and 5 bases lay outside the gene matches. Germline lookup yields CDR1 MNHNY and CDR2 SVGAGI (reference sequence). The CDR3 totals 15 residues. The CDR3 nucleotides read TGTGCCAGCAGTTACAGCAGGGACAGTTCCTACGAGCAGTACTTC. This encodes CASSYSRDSSYEQYF.

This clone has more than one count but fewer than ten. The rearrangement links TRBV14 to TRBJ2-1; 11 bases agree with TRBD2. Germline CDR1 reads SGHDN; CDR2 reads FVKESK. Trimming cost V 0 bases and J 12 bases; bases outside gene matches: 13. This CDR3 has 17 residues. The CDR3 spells CASSQDPSGGTGRGQFF. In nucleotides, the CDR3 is TGTGCCAGCAGCCAAGACCCTAGCGGGGGGACGGGGAGAGGGCAGTTCTTC.

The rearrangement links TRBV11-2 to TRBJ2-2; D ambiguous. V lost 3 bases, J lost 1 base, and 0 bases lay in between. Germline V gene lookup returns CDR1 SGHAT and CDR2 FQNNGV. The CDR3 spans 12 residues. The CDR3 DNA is TGTGCCAGCAGCTTGAACACCGGGGAGCTGTTTTTT. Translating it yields CASSLNTGELFF.

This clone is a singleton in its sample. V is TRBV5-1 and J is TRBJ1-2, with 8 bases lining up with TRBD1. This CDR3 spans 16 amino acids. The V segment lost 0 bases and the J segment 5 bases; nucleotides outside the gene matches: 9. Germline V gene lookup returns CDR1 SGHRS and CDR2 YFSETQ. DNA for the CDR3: TGCGCCAGCAGCTTGGGACTGTTTGACAGGGGATATGGCTACACCTTC. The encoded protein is CASSLGLFDRGYGYTF.

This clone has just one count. The CDR3 is CASSLGYNEQFF. In nucleotides, the CDR3 is TGTGCCAGCAGCTTAGGCTACAATGAGCAGTTCTTC. The chain employs TRBV11-3 and TRBJ2-1; no reliable D call. This CDR3 is built from 12 residues. The V end was cut by 1 base, the J end by 3 bases, with 1 base between. Germline CDR1 reads SGHNT; CDR2 reads YENEEA.

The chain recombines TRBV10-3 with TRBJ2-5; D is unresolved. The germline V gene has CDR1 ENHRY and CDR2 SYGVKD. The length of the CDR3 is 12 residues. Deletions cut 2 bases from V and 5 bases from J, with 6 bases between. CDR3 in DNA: TGTGCCATCAGTGAGGTTGTGGAGACCCAGTACTTC. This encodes CAISEVVETQYF.

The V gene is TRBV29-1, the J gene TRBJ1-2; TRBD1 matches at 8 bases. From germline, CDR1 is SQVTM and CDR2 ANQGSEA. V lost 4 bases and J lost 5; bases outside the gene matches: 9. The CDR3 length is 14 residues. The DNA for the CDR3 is TGCAGCGTTGGGGGGACAGGAGAGAGGTATGGCTACACCTTC. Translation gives CSVGGTGERYGYTF. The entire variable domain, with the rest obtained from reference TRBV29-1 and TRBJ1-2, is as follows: SAVISQKPSRDICQRGTSLTIQCQVDSQVTMMFWYRQQPGQSLTLIATANQGSEATYESGFVIDKFPISRPNLTFSTLTVSNMSPEDSSIYLCSVGGTGERYGYTFGSGTRLTVV.

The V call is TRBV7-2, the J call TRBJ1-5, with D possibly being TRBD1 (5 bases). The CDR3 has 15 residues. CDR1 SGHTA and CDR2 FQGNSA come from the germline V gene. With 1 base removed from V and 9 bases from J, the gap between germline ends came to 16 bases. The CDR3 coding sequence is TGTGCCAGCAGCTTAGAGGTGGGGGTGGTTGTGCCCCAGCATTTT. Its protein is CASSLEVGVVVPQHF.

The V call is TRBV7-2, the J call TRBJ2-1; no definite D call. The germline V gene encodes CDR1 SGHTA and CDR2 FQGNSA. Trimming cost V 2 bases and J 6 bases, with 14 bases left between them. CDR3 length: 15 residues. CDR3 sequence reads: CASSLSFGLRNEQFF. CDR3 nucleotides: TGTGCCAGCAGCTTAAGCTTTGGGCTGCGCAATGAGCAGTTCTTC.

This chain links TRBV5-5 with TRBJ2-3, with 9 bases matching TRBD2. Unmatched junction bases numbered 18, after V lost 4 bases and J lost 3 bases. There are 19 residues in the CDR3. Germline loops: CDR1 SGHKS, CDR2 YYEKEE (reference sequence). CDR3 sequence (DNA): TGTGCCAGCAGCCAGGCCGGGCGGGGGGGCAACTTGGTAACAGATACGCAGTATTTT. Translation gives CASSQAGRGGNLVTDTQYF.

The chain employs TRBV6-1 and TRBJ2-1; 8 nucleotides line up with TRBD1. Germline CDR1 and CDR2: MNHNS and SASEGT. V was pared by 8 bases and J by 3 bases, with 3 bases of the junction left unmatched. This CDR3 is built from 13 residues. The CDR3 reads CASAGQGYNEQFF. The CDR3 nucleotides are TGTGCCAGCGCCGGACAGGGCTACAATGAGCAGTTCTTC.

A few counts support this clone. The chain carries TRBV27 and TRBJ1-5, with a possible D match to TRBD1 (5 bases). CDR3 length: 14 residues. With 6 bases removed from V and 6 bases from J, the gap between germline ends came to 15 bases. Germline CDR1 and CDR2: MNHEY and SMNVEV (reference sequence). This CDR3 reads CASRGGSISQPQHF. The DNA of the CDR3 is TGTGCCAGCAGGGGGGGAAGCATTAGTCAGCCCCAGCATTTT.

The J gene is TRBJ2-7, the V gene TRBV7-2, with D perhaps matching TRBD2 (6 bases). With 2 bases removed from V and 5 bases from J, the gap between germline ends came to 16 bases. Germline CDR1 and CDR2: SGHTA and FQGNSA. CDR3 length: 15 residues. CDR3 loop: CASSLLSQRVDEQYF. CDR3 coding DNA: TGTGCCAGCAGCTTATTGTCGCAGCGGGTGGACGAGCAGTACTTC.

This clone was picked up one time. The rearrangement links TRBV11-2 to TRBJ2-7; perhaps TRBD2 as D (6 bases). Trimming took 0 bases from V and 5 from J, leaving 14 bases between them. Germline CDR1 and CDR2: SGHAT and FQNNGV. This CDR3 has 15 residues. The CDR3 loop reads CASSLDGRGPDEQYF. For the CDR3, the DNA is TGTGCCAGCAGCTTAGATGGGCGGGGACCGGACGAGCAGTACTTC.